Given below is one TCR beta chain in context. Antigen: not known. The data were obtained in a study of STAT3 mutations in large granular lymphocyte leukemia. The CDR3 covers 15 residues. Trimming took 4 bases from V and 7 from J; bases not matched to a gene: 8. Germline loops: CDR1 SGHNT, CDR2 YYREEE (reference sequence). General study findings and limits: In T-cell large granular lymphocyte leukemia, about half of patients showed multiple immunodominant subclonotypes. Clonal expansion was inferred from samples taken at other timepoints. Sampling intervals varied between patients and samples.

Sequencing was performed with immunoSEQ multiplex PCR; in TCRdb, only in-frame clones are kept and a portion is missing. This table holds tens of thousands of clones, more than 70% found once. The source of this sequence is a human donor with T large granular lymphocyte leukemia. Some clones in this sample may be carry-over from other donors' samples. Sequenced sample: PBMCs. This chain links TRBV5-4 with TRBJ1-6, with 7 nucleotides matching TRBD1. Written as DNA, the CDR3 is TGTGCCAGCAGCCCCCGAACAGGGGAAAATTCACCCCTCCACTTT. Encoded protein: CASSPRTGENSPLHF.